This TCR beta chain was recovered during a study of T cells in Graves' hyperthyroidism and ophthalmopathy (dated by TCRdb to about 2019). Background for the entire study: Peripheral blood samples were taken at initial diagnosis, before any treatment was given. A discovery cohort of approximately 97 patients, approximately 45 with Graves' ophthalmopathy and 57 with stable Graves' hyperthyroidism, was used to find distinguishing TCR V-J signatures. Whether ophthalmopathy could be predicted prospectively was tested in an independent validation cohort made up of under 20 hyperthyroidism patients plus 17 patients who later progressed to ophthalmopathy. The roughly 90 discovery patients were divided at random into training and test sets in a 7:3 ratio. In roughly six Graves' hyperthyroidism patients, the study also compared T-cell repertoires from thyroid tissue with T-cell repertoires from blood. After blood sampling, hyperthyroidism patients were treated with methimazole at a starting dose of 30 mg daily, and ophthalmopathy patients were treated with high-dose intravenous methylprednisolone. The paper describes TCR Vbeta CDR3 sequencing of 140 or so peripheral blood samples, made up of some 42 ophthalmopathy patients, 70 to 75 hyperthyroidism patients and some 17 progressor patients. The paper's findings and limits, for the study overall: Most expanded thyroid clonotypes (frequency above 0.001) were also detected in blood, a finding suggesting that blood repertoires may reflect thyroid immune responses. Sample size was not statistically predetermined, and investigators were not blinded to group allocation. In cross-validation, a model built on a 13 V-J signature told ophthalmopathy apart from stable hyperthyroidism with under 90% sensitivity and approximately 84% specificity, and in testing the same model reached 80%/75%. In validation, progression to ophthalmopathy was predicted by the model with 70.59% sensitivity and approximately 78% specificity, a median of around 5.9 months before onset.

The TCR beta CDR3 regions were amplified from RNA transcripts. For the first round of RT-PCR on the TCR CDR3, the HTBI primer set was used together with the Qiagen OneStep RT-PCR kit. The libraries were constructed in a second round of multiplex PCR and then size-selected and purified. Libraries were sequenced paired-end with 100 bp reads on an Illumina HiSeq2000. The paper's processing steps were these. SOAPnuke was used to process the raw data, with reads discarded if the reads contained adapters or uncalled bases, had a mean Phred below 15, or lacked an exact constant-primer or identifier match. COPE v1.2.5 was used to merge the high-quality paired reads, and each unique nucleotide sequence was defined as a clonotype. MiTCR v1.1 was used to align the clonotypes against IMGT TRBV, TRBD and TRBJ reference segments. Analysis was restricted to V-J combinations with a frequency above 0.0001, which covered about 99% of repertoires. A TCS score was defined as the ratio of F50 (clonal expansion) to E x V (chaos), with BLOSUM62-based TCRdist applied between CDR3 peptides within each V-J. Welch's t-statistics and random forest reduced some 510 V-J features to about 12, which were used in a naive Bayes classifier (R e1071). Through fastp at Q25 and MiXCR, TCRdb rebuilt clones from the public reads, retaining in-frame beta chains. For every CDR3 protein sequence, its rows merge into one entry that carries the most common genes and DNA. The V and J calls follow TCRdb's processing rather than the paper's. The sample contains around 300,000 distinct CDR3 sequences, less than 30% of them found a single time. Approximately 25% of the sample belongs to the ten largest clones.

The hyperthyroidism patients were between 18 and 65 years old and newly diagnosed, with a disease duration of less than 2 months. The study excluded patients with uncontrolled infections, other autoimmune diseases, pregnancy or lactation. Diagnoses were based on clinical symptoms, serum thyroxine and TRAb, thyroid ultrasound and orbital computed tomography. Blood from progressor patients was drawn when they were first diagnosed with hyperthyroidism, before any ophthalmopathy symptoms appeared. PBMCs were isolated from about 9.2 ml of fresh peripheral blood by Ficoll-Paque density gradient centrifugation. Progressor patients were initially diagnosed with Graves' hyperthyroidism and developed ophthalmopathy during follow-up. Total RNA was extracted with Trizol reagent, and quality was checked on an Agilent 2100 Bioanalyzer. This clonotype was found many times. Its antigen is currently not known. No per-base quality is available; no much larger clone lies one base away.

What was sequenced was blood. The clonotype comes from a man aged 40-55 years with Graves' hyperthyroidism that later progressed to Graves' ophthalmopathy.

The nucleotide sequence reads as follows: TGTGCCAGCAGGACCGGGACTCCCGGATCAGAGCAGTACTTC. It codes for CASRTGTPGSEQYF. The V and J genes are TRBV25-1 and TRBJ2-7; the D segment could be TRBD2, given 6 matching bases. Inclusive of the bounding cysteine and phenylalanine, the CDR3 is 14 residues long. This entry keeps only the CDR3 DNA: 42 bases, framed from base 1. Based on the germline V gene, the CDR1 and CDR2 sequences are MGHDK and SYGVNS. V is reduced by 6 bases and J by 7 bases, leaving a spacing of 19 bases between them.